The entry that follows covers one TCR beta chain sequence. This CDR3 is 14 amino acids long. The V segment lost 4 bases and the J segment 7 bases; nucleotides outside the gene matches: 9. The germline gives CDR1 MNHEY, CDR2 SMNVEV (reference sequence). This entry belongs to a study of blood T cell repertoires in COVID-19. As for the study in general: From T cells, B-cell-depleted T cells, or PBMCs came the material, which was cDNA or gDNA.

Profiling relied on immunoSEQ multiplex PCR, and the TCRdb table lists in-frame clones only, not all of them. The sample holds around 100,000 clones; approximately 92% are singletons and the top ten take approximately 5.4%. The clonotype was recovered from a middle-aged man with active COVID-19. This rearrangement joins TRBV27 to TRBJ2-7, with 8 bases aligning to TRBD1. Sequenced material: peripheral blood. CDR3: CASSWGQVSREQYF. The CDR3 DNA reads as TGTGCCAGCAGTTGGGGACAGGTATCTCGGGAGCAGTACTTC.